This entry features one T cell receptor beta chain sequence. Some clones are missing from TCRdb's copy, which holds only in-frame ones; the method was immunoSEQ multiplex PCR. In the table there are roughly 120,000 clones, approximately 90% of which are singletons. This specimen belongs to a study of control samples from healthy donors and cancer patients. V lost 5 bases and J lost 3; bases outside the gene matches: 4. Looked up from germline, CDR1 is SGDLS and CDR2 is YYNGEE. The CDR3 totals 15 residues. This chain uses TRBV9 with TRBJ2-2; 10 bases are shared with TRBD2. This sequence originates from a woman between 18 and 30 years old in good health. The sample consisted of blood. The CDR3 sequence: CASRRTSGYTGELFF. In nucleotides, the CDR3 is TGTGCCAGCAGGAGGACTAGCGGTTACACCGGGGAGCTGTTTTTT.